This T cell receptor (beta chain) was found in a study of cytomegalovirus exposure and HLA in healthy donors. Study conclusions and caveats: Later on, a genetic analysis was performed. It linked a missense variant in DCLRE1C with V- and J-gene trimming of TCR beta. Researchers reported from a later analysis that most CMV-associated TCR beta chains appeared HLA-restricted.

The PCR had 60 Vbeta and 13 Jbeta primers. Source study methods: Approximately 11 million shared chains were among the roughly 78 million unique TCR beta chains that a later analysis counted. Some clones are missing from TCRdb's copy, which holds only in-frame ones; the method was immunoSEQ multiplex PCR. V, J and clone size derive from that table, while D and trimming were established from the DNA sequence. The repertoire holds about 270,000 clones, with about 66% as singletons. CDR3 length: 15 residues. Germline loops: CDR1 SEHNR, CDR2 FQNEAQ (reference sequence). Concerning this clone: Its antigen is unidentified. A read error may produce the germline difference seen at one junction end.

Sequenced input: PBMCs. This TCR was recovered from a female donor in good health and CMV-seronegative. This chain joins TRBV7-9 and TRBJ1-1, with a weak D call TRBD1 (5 bases). The CDR3 DNA reads TGTTCCAGCAGCTTAGCGAAGACAGCTCCCTTAGGGGCTTTCTTT. Translating gives CSSSLAKTAPLGAFF.